This TCR beta chain derives from a study of control samples from healthy donors and cancer patients (dated by TCRdb to 2020 to 2022). The CDR3 runs 15 residues from the cysteine to the phenylalanine. Only the CDR3 region is kept as DNA, spanning 45 bases read in frame from base 1. The germline V gene yields SNHLY for CDR1 and FYNNEI for CDR2. V has 7 bases trimmed and J has 2 bases trimmed; junction bases matching no gene number 7. The library came from the immunoSEQ multiplex PCR assay. This immuneACCESS table, as held by TCRdb, lists in-frame sequences with V and J called but not all clones. Of the missing ones, under half trace to an unresolved V gene in checked studies; the others have no known cause. This sample comprises over 85,000 clones, roughly 90% of them detected only once. 3.7% of the sample belongs to the ten largest clones. A note on this clone: Its binding antigen is unknown. No base qualities exist here, and no much larger clone lies one base off it.

The sequencing input was PBMCs. The V and J genes are TRBV2 and TRBJ2-3; a stretch of 9 junction bases matches TRBD1. The source is an older woman with lung cancer. The encoded CDR3 is CASTRTGVITDTQYF. The DNA is as follows: TGTGCCAGCACCCGGACAGGGGTTATCACAGATACGCAGTATTTT.